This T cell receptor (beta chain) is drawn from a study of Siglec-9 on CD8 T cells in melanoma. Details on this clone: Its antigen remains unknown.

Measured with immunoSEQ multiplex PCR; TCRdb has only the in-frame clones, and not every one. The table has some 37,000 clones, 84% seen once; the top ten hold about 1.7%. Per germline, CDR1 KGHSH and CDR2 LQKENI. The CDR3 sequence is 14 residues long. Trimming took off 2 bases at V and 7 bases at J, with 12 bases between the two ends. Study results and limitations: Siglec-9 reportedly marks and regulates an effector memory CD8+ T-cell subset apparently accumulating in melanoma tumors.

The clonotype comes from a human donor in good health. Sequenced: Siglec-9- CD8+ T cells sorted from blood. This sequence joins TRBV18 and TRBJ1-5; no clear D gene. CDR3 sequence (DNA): TGTGCCAGCTCACCAGGGTCCGGCGGACAGCCCCAGCATTTT. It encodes CASSPGSGGQPQHF.